Below, 23 T cell receptor beta chains from the same sample are listed, as sequenced in a study of T cell responses to AZD1222 COVID-19 vaccine. Sequencing used immunoSEQ multiplex PCR; TCRdb keeps in-frame clones, though not all of them. The sample consists of 150,000 to 250,000 clones, 91% of them appearing once. The sample in question was peripheral blood, obtained 28 days after the second AZD1222 dose. The receptors originated from an adult who received the AZD1222 COVID-19 vaccine.

This rearrangement joins TRBV6-5 to TRBJ1-5; D call uncertain. The V end was cut by 6 bases, the J end by 6 bases, with 12 bases between. The CDR3 has 13 residues. Germline V gives CDR1 MNHEY, CDR2 SVGAGI. This chain's CDR3 is CASRVTEGQPQHF. The CDR3 nucleotides read TGTGCCAGCAGGGTTACAGAAGGTCAGCCCCAGCATTTT.

This sequence joins TRBV7-9 and TRBJ2-3; 10 positions match TRBD2. Trimming cost V 2 bases and J 1 base; bases outside gene matches: 3. CDR1 and CDR2 (germline): SEHNR, FQNEAQ (reference sequence). This CDR3 contains 16 residues. CDR3 nucleotides: TGTGCCAGCAGCTTAAGGCTAGCGGGAGGCACAGATACGCAGTATTTT. The encoded protein is CASSLRLAGGTDTQYF.

V gene TRBV6-5 combines with J gene TRBJ1-5, with 8 positions matching TRBD1. Germline CDR1 and CDR2: MNHEY and SVGAGI. The CDR3 has 13 amino acids. V dropped 6 bases and J dropped 7; count of bases not matched to a gene: 5. CDR3 coding DNA: TGTGCCAGCAGGGGGACAGGAGAACAGCCCCAGCATTTT. Protein sequence: CASRGTGEQPQHF.

The J gene is TRBJ1-1, the V gene TRBV11-3; TRBD1 is a possible D gene (6 bases). The V gene's germline CDR1 is SGHNT and CDR2 YENEEA. The ends were cut back, 4 bases at V and 4 bases at J, with 13 bases in the middle. This CDR3 contains 14 residues. The CDR3 coding sequence is TGTGCCAGCAGCTCCCAGGGGACCAGCACTGAAGCTTTCTTT. This gives the protein CASSSQGTSTEAFF.

Turning to this clone: The identical CDR3 is also encoded by other nucleotide sequences in the sample. This sequence joins TRBV20-1 and TRBJ2-7; D may be TRBD2 (5 bases). Trimming removed 3 bases at V and 1 base at J, with 7 bases between. The CDR3 runs to 12 residues. Germline V gene sequence: CDR1 DFQATT, CDR2 SNEGSKA (reference sequence). CDR3 sequence (DNA): TGCAGTGCTAGTGCGGGTTCCTACGAGCAGTACTTC. It codes for CSASAGSYEQYF.

The chain links TRBV27 to TRBJ2-7; no definite D call. V was trimmed by 5 bases and J by 0 bases, leaving 8 bases between them. This CDR3 is 13 amino acids long. Germline V lookup: CDR1 MNHEY, CDR2 SMNVEV (reference sequence). The CDR3 sequence is CASSPDGSYEQYF. The CDR3 DNA sequence: TGTGCCAGCAGTCCGGACGGCTCCTACGAGCAGTACTTC.

V usage is TRBV7-6 and J usage is TRBJ2-7; possibly TRBD1 or TRBD2 for D (5 bases each). The CDR3 contains 15 residues. Trimming removed 2 bases from V and 3 bases from J, with 14 bases in between. The germline V gene has CDR1 SGHVS and CDR2 FNYEAQ. The CDR3 here is CASSLSRDGYYEQYF. CDR3 nucleotide sequence: TGTGCCAGCAGCTTAAGCCGGGACGGATACTACGAGCAGTACTTC. The variable domain in full, completed from reference TRBV7-6 and TRBJ2-7, reads GAGVSQSPRYKVTKRGQDVALRCDPISGHVSLYWYRQALGQGPEFLTYFNYEAQQDKSGLPNDRFSAERPEGSISTLTIQRTEQRDSAMYRCASSLSRDGYYEQYFGPGTRLTVT.

The CDR3 region has the DNA TGTGCCAGCACTTTTACGGGGGTCTTTGGCACAGATACGCAGTATTTT. Amino acid sequence: CASTFTGVFGTDTQYF. The J gene is TRBJ2-3, the V gene TRBV28; TRBD2 is a possible D gene (6 bases). There are 16 residues in the CDR3. V lost 7 bases and J 1 base, leaving 18 bases between the germline ends. The germline V gene encodes CDR1 MDHEN and CDR2 SYDVKM.

This rearrangement joins TRBV9 to TRBJ2-3; D is perhaps TRBD1 or TRBD2 (5 bases each). This CDR3 comprises 13 residues. Germline V lookup: CDR1 SGDLS, CDR2 YYNGEE. Trimming took off 4 bases at V and 7 bases at J, with 13 bases between the two ends. The CDR3 reads CASSPGPEYTQYF. CDR3 nucleotide sequence: TGTGCCAGCAGCCCGGGACCGGAATATACGCAGTATTTT.

The chain carries TRBV4-3 and TRBJ2-7; D might be TRBD2 (6 bases). The ends were cut back, 0 bases at V and 6 bases at J, with 15 bases in the middle. Germline V gene sequence: CDR1 LGHNA, CDR2 YSLEER. This CDR3 has 15 residues. The CDR3 spells CASSQDSATRREQYF. The DNA of the CDR3 is TGCGCCAGCAGCCAAGATTCGGCGACTAGGCGCGAGCAGTACTTC.

The chain carries TRBV19 and TRBJ1-1, with D tentatively TRBD1 (6 bases). The CDR3 length is 13 residues. Trimming cost V 4 bases and J 5 bases, with 11 bases left between them. Germline V gives CDR1 LNHDA, CDR2 SQIVND (reference sequence). CDR3 sequence reads: CASSNRDDTEAFF. The CDR3, as DNA: TGTGCCAGTAGTAACAGGGATGATACTGAAGCTTTCTTT.

The chain couples TRBV28 to TRBJ1-4, with D possibly matching TRBD1 (5 bases). CDR3 length equals 16 residues. Germline V gives CDR1 MDHEN, CDR2 SYDVKM. The germline V and J ends were trimmed by 7 bases and 8 bases, with 23 bases remaining between them. The CDR3 spells CASTFFRGESSEKLFF. The CDR3 nucleotides are TGTGCCAGCACCTTTTTTAGAGGGGAATCAAGCGAAAAACTGTTTTTT.

The chain is built from TRBV30 and TRBJ2-7; D unclear. The V end lost 0 bases, the J end lost 6 bases, and 9 bases lay between the germline ends. From germline, CDR1 is GTSNPN and CDR2 SVGIG (reference sequence). The CDR3 consists of 12 residues. CDR3 protein: CAWSVGPTEQYF. CDR3 in DNA: TGTGCCTGGAGTGTTGGACCCACCGAGCAGTACTTC.

The chain has TRBV19 and TRBJ1-5; 7 nucleotides align to TRBD1. The CDR3 covers 15 residues. V lost 8 bases, J lost 1 base, and 8 bases stayed unmatched. CDR1 LNHDA and CDR2 SQIVND come from the germline V gene (reference sequence). In DNA form, the CDR3 reads TGTGCCAGTCGGGCTCAGGGGGTGAGCAATCAGCCCCAGCATTTT. Translation: CASRAQGVSNQPQHF. Together with reference TRBV19 and TRBJ1-5, the CDR3 gives the full variable domain: DGGITQSPKYLFRKEGQNVTLSCEQNLNHDAMYWYRQDPGQGLRLIYYSQIVNDFQKGDIAEGYSVSREKKESFPLTVTSAQKNPTAFYLCASRAQGVSNQPQHFGDGTRLSIL.

The chain uses TRBV10-3 and TRBJ2-2; 16 bases agree with TRBD2. CDR1 is ENHRY, CDR2 SYGVKD, per germline. The CDR3 is made up of 18 amino acids. V lost 0 bases, J lost 6 bases, and 4 bases stayed unmatched. The CDR3 region is CAISESGTSGRASGELFF. In nucleotides, the CDR3 is TGTGCCATCAGTGAGTCCGGGACTAGCGGGAGGGCCTCCGGGGAGCTGTTTTTT.

CDR3 in amino acids: CASSPLSGASEQYF. The CDR3 DNA reads TGCGCCAGCAGCCCTTTGTCGGGAGCTTCCGAGCAGTACTTC. The chain has TRBV5-1 and TRBJ2-7, with TRBD2 as a possible D gene (6 bases). The germline V and J ends were trimmed by 4 bases and 6 bases, with 17 bases remaining between them. The CDR3 spans 14 residues. The germline V gene has CDR1 SGHRS and CDR2 YFSETQ. Supplemented by reference TRBV5-1 and TRBJ2-7, the full variable domain reads KAGVTQTPRYLIKTRGQQVTLSCSPISGHRSVSWYQQTPGQGLQFLFEYFSETQRNKGNFPGRFSGRQFSNSRSEMNVSTLELGDSALYLCASSPLSGASEQYFGPGTRLTVT.

CDR3 sequence reads: CASGLVPGTPTDTQYF. The CDR3 coding sequence is TGTGCTAGTGGTTTGGTACCGGGTACTCCAACAGATACGCAGTATTTT. This chain connects TRBV12-5 to TRBJ2-3; no reliable D call. This CDR3 is 16 amino acids long. The ends were cut back, 0 bases at V and 3 bases at J, with 13 bases in the middle. Germline-derived CDR1 and CDR2 are LGHNT and FRNRAP.

The chain links TRBV19 to TRBJ1-2; D is ambiguous. Germline CDR1 and CDR2: LNHDA and SQIVND (reference sequence). The CDR3 covers 13 residues. Trimming left V 5 bases short and J 7 bases short, with 14 bases between. The CDR3 loop reads CASSPNNIRGYTF. In DNA form, the CDR3 reads TGTGCCAGTAGTCCTAATAATATTCGTGGCTACACCTTC.

CDR3 nucleotide sequence: TGCAGCGTTAAGGGGGTTCTCCAGGGGGCCCAGTACTTC. Amino acid sequence: CSVKGVLQGAQYF. The V and J genes are TRBV29-1 and TRBJ2-5; 7 bases map to TRBD1. CDR1 is SQVTM and CDR2 is ANQGSEA in the germline V gene. V lost 5 bases to trimming and J lost 9 bases; unmatched junction nucleotides: 12. CDR3 length: 13 residues. Using reference TRBV29-1 and TRBJ2-5 for the parts outside the CDR3, the full variable domain is SAVISQKPSRDICQRGTSLTIQCQVDSQVTMMFWYRQQPGQSLTLIATANQGSEATYESGFVIDKFPISRPNLTFSTLTVSNMSPEDSSIYLCSVKGVLQGAQYFGPGTRLLVL.

The chain carries TRBV4-1 and TRBJ2-3; D is possibly TRBD2 (6 bases). The germline CDR1 and CDR2 sequences are MGHRA and YSYEKL. Trimming stripped 3 bases from V and 4 bases from J, with 20 bases between. The CDR3 consists of 17 residues. CDR3 DNA: TGCGCCAGCAGCCACCCTTGGTCGGGAGAAGGGGCAGATACGCAGTATTTT. This codes for CASSHPWSGEGADTQYF.

The chain employs TRBV5-1 and TRBJ2-5; no firm D call. Germline V gene data show CDR1 as SGHRS and CDR2 as YFSETQ. The V gene lost 0 bases and the J gene lost 0 bases, with 6 bases spanning the gap. The CDR3 sequence is 14 residues long. CDR3 nucleotide sequence: TGCGCCAGCAGCTTGGAACCTTACCAAGAGACCCAGTACTTC. The encoded protein is CASSLEPYQETQYF.

The V gene is TRBV5-1, the J gene TRBJ2-1; TRBD2 matches at 13 bases. The germline V gene has CDR1 SGHRS and CDR2 YFSETQ. V was clipped by 0 bases and J by 0 bases; unmatched bases: 6. This CDR3 has 19 amino acids. The CDR3 region is CASSLALTSGRSSYNEQFF. As DNA, the CDR3 is TGCGCCAGCAGCTTGGCCTTGACTAGCGGGAGGAGCTCCTACAATGAGCAGTTCTTC.

The chain uses TRBV7-6 and TRBJ1-6, with no clear D. V lost 4 bases, J lost 0 bases, and 13 bases lay in between. The length of the CDR3 is 17 residues. CDR1 is SGHVS and CDR2 is FNYEAQ in the germline V gene. The CDR3 sequence is CASSSRVGSSYNSPLHF. Here the CDR3 DNA reads TGTGCCAGCAGCTCCCGTGTAGGGAGCTCCTATAATTCACCCCTCCACTTT.